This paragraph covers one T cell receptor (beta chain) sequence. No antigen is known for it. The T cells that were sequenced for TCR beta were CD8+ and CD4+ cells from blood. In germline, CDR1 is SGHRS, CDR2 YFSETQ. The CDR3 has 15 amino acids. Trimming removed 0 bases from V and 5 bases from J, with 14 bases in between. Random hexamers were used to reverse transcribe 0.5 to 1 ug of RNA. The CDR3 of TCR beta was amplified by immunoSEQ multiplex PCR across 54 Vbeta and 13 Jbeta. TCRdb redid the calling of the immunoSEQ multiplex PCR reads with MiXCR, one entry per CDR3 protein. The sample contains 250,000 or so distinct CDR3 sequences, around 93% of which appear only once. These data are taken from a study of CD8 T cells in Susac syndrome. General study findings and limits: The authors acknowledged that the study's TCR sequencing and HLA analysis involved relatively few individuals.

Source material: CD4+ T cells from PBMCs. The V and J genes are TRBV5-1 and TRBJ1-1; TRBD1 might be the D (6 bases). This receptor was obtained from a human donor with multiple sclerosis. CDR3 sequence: CASSLEGGVLTEAFF. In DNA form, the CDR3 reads TGCGCCAGCAGCTTGGAGGGGGGCGTCTTGACTGAAGCTTTCTTT. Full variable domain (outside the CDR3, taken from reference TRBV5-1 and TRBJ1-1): KAGVTQTPRYLIKTRGQQVTLSCSPISGHRSVSWYQQTPGQGLQFLFEYFSETQRNKGNFPGRFSGRQFSNSRSEMNVSTLELGDSALYLCASSLEGGVLTEAFFGQGTRLTVV.